A single sample gave rise to the 9 T cell receptor beta chains below, sequenced in a study of T cells in Graves' hyperthyroidism and ophthalmopathy. RNA transcripts were the template for amplifying TCR beta CDR3 regions. RT-PCR in the first round (using the HTBI primer set) targeted the TCR CDR3. MiXCR was run by TCRdb on the multiplex PCR reads, yielding one entry per CDR3 protein. Of roughly 250,000 distinct CDR3 sequences in the sample, 13% to 15% were seen once. The sample taken for sequencing was blood. Every receptor here comes from a woman aged 40 to 50 with Graves' hyperthyroidism that later progressed to Graves' ophthalmopathy.

This clonotype was recorded at least ten times. The chain combines TRBV11-2 with TRBJ2-1; D remains ambiguous. The V end was cut by 0 bases, the J end by 4 bases, with 4 bases between. Germline V lookup: CDR1 SGHAT, CDR2 FQNNGV. This CDR3 is built from 13 residues. CDR3 amino acids: CASSLEYYNEQFF. CDR3 bases: TGTGCCAGCAGCTTAGAATATTACAATGAGCAGTTCTTC.

The chain employs TRBV15 and TRBJ2-5; 7 bases line up with TRBD1. Germline CDR1 is LNHNV and CDR2 is YYDKDF (reference sequence). The CDR3 sequence is 14 residues long. The trim removed 0 bases at V and 3 bases at J, leaving 1 base unmatched. The CDR3 DNA sequence: TGTGCCACCAGCAGAGAAGACAGGGAAGAGACCCAGTACTTC. This sequence encodes CATSREDREETQYF.

This clonotype was seen repeatedly, ten times or more. The V gene is TRBV7-8, the J gene TRBJ2-5; 7 positions match TRBD2. In germline, CDR1 is SGHVS, CDR2 FQNEAQ. The V gene end was trimmed by 4 bases and the J gene end by 2 bases; junction bases not matched to a gene: 10. This CDR3 region has 16 residues. As DNA, the CDR3 is TGTGCCAGCAGCTCGGGCGGGGCGGGGGTTCAAGAGACCCAGTACTTC. It translates to CASSSGGAGVQETQYF.

The genes are TRBV10-2 and TRBJ1-2, with 9 bases matching TRBD1. The CDR3 extends over 16 amino acids. The V gene's germline CDR1 is WSHSY and CDR2 SAAADI. With V trimmed by 2 bases and J by 5 bases, 9 bases remained unmatched. As DNA, the CDR3 is TGCGCCAGCAGTGAGCGAACAGGGGGCTTTCCATATGGCTACACCTTC. Residues: CASSERTGGFPYGYTF.

In its sample, this clonotype was seen many times. Germline is not matched at one junction end, which may reflect a read error. The genes are TRBV7-7 and TRBJ2-1; perhaps TRBD2 as D (5 bases). CDR3 length: 13 residues. Germline assignment: CDR1 SSHAT and CDR2 FNYEAQ (reference sequence). CDR3 sequence reads: CASSLDLRGEQFF. The CDR3 DNA follows: TGTGCTAGCAGCTTAGACCTTCGGGGTGAGCAGTTCTTC.

This clonotype was recorded at least ten times. The chain carries TRBV5-1 and TRBJ2-1; 13 nucleotides align to TRBD2. Germline values: CDR1 SGHRS, CDR2 YFSETQ. This CDR3 has 17 residues. The trim removed 0 bases at V and 5 bases at J, leaving 5 bases unmatched. CDR3: CASSLAPGTSGNNEQFF. The CDR3 DNA reads TGCGCCAGCAGCTTGGCCCCCGGGACTAGCGGGAACAATGAGCAGTTCTTC.

This clonotype was detected ten times or more. CDR3 sequence reads: CASSLAGTGSREQYF. In nucleotides, the CDR3 is TGCGCCAGCAGCTTGGCCGGGACAGGGTCGAGGGAGCAGTACTTC. The chain combines TRBV5-1 with TRBJ2-7; 9 nucleotides line up with TRBD1. CDR1 and CDR2 from the germline V gene are SGHRS and YFSETQ. The CDR3 consists of 15 residues. The ends lost 0 bases at V and 7 bases at J; junction bases unmatched: 8.

This clonotype was picked up many times. The chain joins TRBV28 to TRBJ1-5, with D perhaps TRBD1 (5 bases). The length of the CDR3 is 14 residues. V was shortened by 6 bases and J by 9 bases, with 18 bases between the two germline ends. The germline gives CDR1 MDHEN, CDR2 SYDVKM. CDR3 bases: TGTGCCAGCAGCCGTAACGGGGGGTCAAGGCCCCAGCATTTT. Protein sequence: CASSRNGGSRPQHF.

This clonotype occurred many times. The rearrangement uses TRBV11-2 and TRBJ2-1; D is unresolved. Trimming took off 5 bases at V and 6 bases at J, with 2 bases between the two ends. CDR1 and CDR2 from the germline V gene are SGHAT and FQNNGV. The CDR3 loop spans 10 amino acids. CDR3 in DNA: TGTGCCAGCAGCCTCAATGAGCAGTTCTTC. Protein: CASSLNEQFF.